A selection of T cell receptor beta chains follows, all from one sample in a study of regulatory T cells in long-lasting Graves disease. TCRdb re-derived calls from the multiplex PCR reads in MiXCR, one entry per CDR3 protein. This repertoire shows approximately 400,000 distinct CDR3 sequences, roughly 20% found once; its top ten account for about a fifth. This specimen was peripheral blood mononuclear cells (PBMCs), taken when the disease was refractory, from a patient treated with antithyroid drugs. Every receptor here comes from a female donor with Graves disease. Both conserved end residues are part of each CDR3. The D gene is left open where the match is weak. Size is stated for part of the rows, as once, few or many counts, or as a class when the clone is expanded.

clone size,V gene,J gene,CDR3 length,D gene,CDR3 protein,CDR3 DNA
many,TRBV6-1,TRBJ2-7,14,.,CASSEERIPYEQYF,TGTGCCAGCAGTGAGGAGCGGATTCCTTACGAGCAGTACTTC
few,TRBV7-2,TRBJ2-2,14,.,CASSQRLVGGELFF,TGTGCCAGCAGCCAGCGGCTAGTAGGCGGGGAGCTGTTTTTT
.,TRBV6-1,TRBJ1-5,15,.,CASTDSLYSNQPQHF,TGTGCCAGCACGGACAGCCTATATAGCAATCAGCCCCAGCATTTT
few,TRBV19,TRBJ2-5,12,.,CASSIDRWTRYF,TGTGCCAGTAGTATAGATCGATGGACCCGGTACTTC
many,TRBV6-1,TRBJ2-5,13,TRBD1,CASTKQGEETQYF,TGTGCCAGCACCAAACAGGGGGAAGAGACCCAGTACTTC
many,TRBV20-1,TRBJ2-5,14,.,CSAVPGPTQETQYF,TGCAGTGCGGTGCCCGGGCCTACCCAAGAGACCCAGTACTTC
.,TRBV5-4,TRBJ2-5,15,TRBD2,CASRSGVAGQETQYF,TGTGCCAGCAGGTCCGGGGTAGCGGGTCAAGAGACCCAGTACTTC
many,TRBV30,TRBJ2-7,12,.,CAWKGGAYEQYF,TGTGCCTGGAAGGGGGGGGCTTACGAGCAGTACTTC
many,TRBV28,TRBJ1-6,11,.,CASSHLPPLHF,TGTGCCAGCAGTCATCTCCCACCCCTCCACTTT
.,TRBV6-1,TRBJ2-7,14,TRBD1,CATLWDRGLYEQYF,TGTGCCACCCTATGGGACAGGGGCCTCTACGAGCAGTACTTC
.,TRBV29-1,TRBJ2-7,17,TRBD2,CSVEDRTRAGAAYEQYF,TGCAGCGTTGAAGATCGAACCAGAGCGGGAGCGGCCTACGAGCAGTACTTC
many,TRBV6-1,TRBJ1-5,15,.,CASSQGQGSNQPQHF,TGTGCCAGCAGCCAAGGGCAGGGTAGCAATCAGCCCCAGCATTTT
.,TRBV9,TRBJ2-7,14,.,CASSSGAPSYEQYF,TGTGCCAGCAGCTCCGGGGCCCCCTCCTACGAGCAGTACTTC
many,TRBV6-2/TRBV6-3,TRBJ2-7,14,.,CASSEVAFPYEQYF,TGTGCCAGCAGTGAAGTGGCCTTTCCCTACGAGCAGTACTTC
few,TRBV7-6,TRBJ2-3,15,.,CASSLVDGYTDTQYF,TGTGCCAGCAGCCTGGTGGACGGCTACACAGATACGCAGTATTTT
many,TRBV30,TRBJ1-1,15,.,CAWRRPGIGYTEAFF,TGTGCCTGGAGGAGGCCAGGGATAGGGTACACTGAAGCTTTCTTT
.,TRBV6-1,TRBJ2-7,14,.,CASRSLANSYEQYF,TGTGCCAGCAGGAGTCTAGCGAACTCCTACGAGCAGTACTTC
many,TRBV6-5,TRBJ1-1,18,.,CASSYAGGTDRQNTEAFF,TGTGCCAGCAGTTACGCCGGGGGGACGGACAGACAGAACACTGAAGCTTTCTTT
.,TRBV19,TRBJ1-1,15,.,CASSIYFENQHEAFF,TGTGCCAGTAGTATCTACTTTGAGAATCAGCATGAAGCTTTCTTT
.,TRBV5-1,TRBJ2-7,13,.,CASSMDSSYEQYF,TGCGCCAGCTCAATGGACAGCTCCTACGAGCAGTACTTC
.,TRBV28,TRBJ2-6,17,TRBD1,CASSSGTGLAGANVLTF,TGTGCCAGCAGCTCCGGGACAGGGTTGGCCGGGGCCAACGTCCTGACTTTC
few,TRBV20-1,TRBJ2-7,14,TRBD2,CSAPGTSGTYEQYF,TGCAGTGCTCCTGGGACTAGCGGCACCTACGAGCAGTACTTC
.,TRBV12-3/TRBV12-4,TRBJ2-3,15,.,CASSFSSEGTDTQYF,TGTGCCAGCAGTTTTTCTAGCGAAGGCACAGATACGCAGTATTTT
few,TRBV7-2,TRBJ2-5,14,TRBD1,CASSRDRGAETQYF,TGTGCCAGCAGCCGGGACAGGGGAGCAGAGACCCAGTACTTC
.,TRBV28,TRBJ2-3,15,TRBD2,CASRGTSGSTDTQYF,TGTGCCAGCAGGGGGACTAGCGGGAGCACAGATACGCAGTATTTT
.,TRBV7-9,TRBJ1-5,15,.,CASSLGGHSNQPQHF,TGTGCCAGCAGCTTAGGGGGGCATAGCAATCAGCCCCAGCATTTT
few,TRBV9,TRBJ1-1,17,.,CASGFVNRDNMNTEAFF,TGTGCCAGCGGATTTGTAAACCGGGACAATATGAACACTGAAGCTTTCTTT
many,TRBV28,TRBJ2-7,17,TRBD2,CASSLAPSGRGSYEQYF,TGTGCCAGCAGTTTGGCTCCTAGCGGGAGGGGATCCTACGAGCAGTACTTC
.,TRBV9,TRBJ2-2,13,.,CASSVVASGELFF,TGTGCCAGCAGCGTAGTTGCAAGTGGGGAGCTGTTTTTT
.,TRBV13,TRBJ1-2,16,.,CASSQGPGRNYNGYTF,TGTGCCAGCAGTCAAGGTCCCGGCAGAAACTATAATGGCTACACCTTC
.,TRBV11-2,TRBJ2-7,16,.,CASSLAQETGLYEQYF,TGTGCCAGCAGCTTGGCGCAGGAGACAGGCCTCTACGAGCAGTACTTC
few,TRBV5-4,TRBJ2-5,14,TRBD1,CASSPTGGQGSTYF,TGTGCCAGCAGCCCCACGGGGGGACAGGGGTCAACGTACTTC
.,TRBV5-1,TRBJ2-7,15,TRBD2,CASSWGTSGRSEQYF,TGCGCCAGCAGCTGGGGGACTAGCGGGAGGAGCGAGCAGTACTTC
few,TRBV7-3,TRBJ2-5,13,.,CASSFDIQETQYF,TGTGCCAGCAGCTTCGACATACAAGAGACCCAGTACTTC
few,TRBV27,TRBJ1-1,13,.,CASSYGASDEAFF,TGTGCCAGCAGTTACGGGGCGTCTGATGAAGCTTTCTTT
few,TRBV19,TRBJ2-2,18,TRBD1,CASSKDRVHLRITGELFF,TGTGCCAGTAGTAAGGACAGGGTACACCTACGAATTACCGGGGAGCTGTTTTTT
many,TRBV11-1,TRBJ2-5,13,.,CASSNQGQETQYF,TGTGCCAGCAGCAACCAGGGGCAAGAGACCCAGTACTTC
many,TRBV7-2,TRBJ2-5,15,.,CASSLEVHRTETQYF,TGTGCCAGCAGCTTGGAGGTGCATAGGACGGAGACCCAGTACTTC
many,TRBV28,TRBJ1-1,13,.,CASSESVGTEAFF,TGTGCCAGCAGTGAAAGCGTAGGTACTGAAGCTTTCTTT
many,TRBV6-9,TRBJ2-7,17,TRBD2,CASSYFGTSGRNYEQYF,TGTGCCAGCAGTTATTTCGGGACTAGCGGGAGAAACTACGAGCAGTACTTC
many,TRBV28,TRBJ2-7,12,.,CASSLTLHEQYF,TGTGCCAGCAGTTTAACGTTGCACGAGCAGTACTTC
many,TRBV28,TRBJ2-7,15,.,CASSSLTRHSYEQYF,TGTGCCAGCAGTTCACTGACTAGGCATTCCTACGAGCAGTACTTC
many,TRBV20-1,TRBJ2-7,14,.,CSASSEGWTYEQYF,TGCAGTGCTAGTTCGGAGGGGTGGACCTACGAGCAGTACTTC
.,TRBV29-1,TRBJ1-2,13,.,CSVERGQSYGYTF,TGCAGCGTTGAACGCGGACAATCATATGGCTACACCTTC
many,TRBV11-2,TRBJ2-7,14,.,CASSLAAATYEQYF,TGTGCCAGCAGCTTAGCAGCAGCGACCTACGAGCAGTACTTC
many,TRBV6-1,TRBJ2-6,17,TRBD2,CATRGSGNLSGANVLTF,TGTGCCACTCGAGGTAGCGGGAATCTCTCTGGGGCCAACGTCCTGACTTTC
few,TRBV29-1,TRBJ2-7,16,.,CSVGVFGLGLSYEQYF,TGCAGCGTTGGGGTTTTCGGGCTAGGCCTATCCTACGAGCAGTACTTC
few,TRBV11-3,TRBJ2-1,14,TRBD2,CASTSAGGWDEQFF,TGTGCCAGCACGTCAGCGGGGGGTTGGGATGAGCAGTTCTTC
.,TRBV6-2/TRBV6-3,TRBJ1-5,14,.,CASSVRGGHQPQHF,TGTGCCAGCAGTGTTAGGGGGGGGCATCAGCCCCAGCATTTT
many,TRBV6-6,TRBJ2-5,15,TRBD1,CASSYSTGGGETQYF,TGTGCCAGCAGTTACTCGACAGGGGGTGGGGAGACCCAGTACTTC